This T cell receptor beta chain is from a study of T cells in Graves' hyperthyroidism and ophthalmopathy. RNA transcripts gave rise to amplified TCR beta CDR3 regions. TCR CDR3 underwent first-round RT-PCR with the HTBI primer set. Each CDR3 protein is one row after TCRdb ran MiXCR on the multiplex PCR reads. The sample shows approximately 400,000 distinct CDR3 sequences, under 15% of them seen only once. This sequence originates from a woman aged 25 to 45 with Graves' hyperthyroidism. Sequenced: blood.

CDR3: CSVEVQGTYHHEQYF. CDR3 bases: TGCAGCGTTGAGGTACAGGGTACATACCATCACGAGCAGTACTTC. V is TRBV29-1 and J is TRBJ2-7; TRBD1 might be the D (6 bases). Germline CDR1 and CDR2: SQVTM and ANQGSEA. This CDR3 spans 15 amino acids. Trimming pared 3 bases from V and 5 bases from J, leaving 20 bases between.